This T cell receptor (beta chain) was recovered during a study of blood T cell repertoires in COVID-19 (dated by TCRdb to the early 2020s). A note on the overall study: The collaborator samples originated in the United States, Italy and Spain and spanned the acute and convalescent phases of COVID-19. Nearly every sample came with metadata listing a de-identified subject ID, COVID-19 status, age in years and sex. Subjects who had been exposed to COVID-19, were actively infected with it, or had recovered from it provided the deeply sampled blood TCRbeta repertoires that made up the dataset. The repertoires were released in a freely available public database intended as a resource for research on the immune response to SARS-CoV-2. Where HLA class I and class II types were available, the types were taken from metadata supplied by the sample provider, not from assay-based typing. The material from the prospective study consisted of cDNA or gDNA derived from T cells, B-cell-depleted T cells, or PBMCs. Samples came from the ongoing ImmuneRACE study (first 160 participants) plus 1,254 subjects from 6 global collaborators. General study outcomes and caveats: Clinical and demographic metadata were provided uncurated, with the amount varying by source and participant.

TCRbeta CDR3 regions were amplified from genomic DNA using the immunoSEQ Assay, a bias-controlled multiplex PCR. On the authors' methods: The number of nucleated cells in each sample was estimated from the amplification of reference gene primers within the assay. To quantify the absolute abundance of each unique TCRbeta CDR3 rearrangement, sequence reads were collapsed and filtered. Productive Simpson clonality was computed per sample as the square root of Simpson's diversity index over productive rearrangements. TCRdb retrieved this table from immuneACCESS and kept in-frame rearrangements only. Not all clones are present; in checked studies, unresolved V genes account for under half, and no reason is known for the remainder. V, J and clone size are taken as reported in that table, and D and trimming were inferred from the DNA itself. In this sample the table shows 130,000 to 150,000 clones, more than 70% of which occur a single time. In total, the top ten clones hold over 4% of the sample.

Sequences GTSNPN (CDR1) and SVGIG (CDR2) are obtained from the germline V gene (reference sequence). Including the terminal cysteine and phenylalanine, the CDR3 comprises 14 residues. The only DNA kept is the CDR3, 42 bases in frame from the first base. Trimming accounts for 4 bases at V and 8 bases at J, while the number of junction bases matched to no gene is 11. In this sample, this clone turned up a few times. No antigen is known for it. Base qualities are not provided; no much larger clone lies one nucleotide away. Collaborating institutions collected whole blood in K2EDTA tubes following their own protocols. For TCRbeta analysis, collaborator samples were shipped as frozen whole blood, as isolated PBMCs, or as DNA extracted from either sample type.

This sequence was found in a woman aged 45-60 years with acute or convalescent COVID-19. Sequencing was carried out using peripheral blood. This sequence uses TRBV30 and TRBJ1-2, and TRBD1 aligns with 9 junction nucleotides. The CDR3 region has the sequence CAWNIDRGRSGYTF. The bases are TGTGCCTGGAATATTGACAGGGGGAGGAGCGGCTACACCTTC.